The subject of this entry is one TCR beta chain. Germline CDR1 and CDR2: SEHNR and FQNEAQ (reference sequence). V was trimmed by 1 base and J by 4 bases, leaving 14 bases between them. The CDR3 length is 15 residues. This sample is part of a study of blood T cell repertoires in COVID-19. The method was immunoSEQ multiplex PCR; TCRdb's version includes in-frame clones alone and lacks a portion of them. Altogether about 140,000 clones are present, 82% being singletons, with the ten largest covering about 4.2%. V is TRBV7-9 and J is TRBJ2-7; possible D gene TRBD1, 5 bases. The clonotype originates from a woman of 80 years or more with acute or convalescent COVID-19. Sequencing was done on a sample of peripheral blood. CDR3 protein: CASSLGPQGRYEQYF. In nucleotides, the CDR3 is TGTGCCAGCAGCTTAGGACCCCAGGGAAGATACGAGCAGTACTTC.